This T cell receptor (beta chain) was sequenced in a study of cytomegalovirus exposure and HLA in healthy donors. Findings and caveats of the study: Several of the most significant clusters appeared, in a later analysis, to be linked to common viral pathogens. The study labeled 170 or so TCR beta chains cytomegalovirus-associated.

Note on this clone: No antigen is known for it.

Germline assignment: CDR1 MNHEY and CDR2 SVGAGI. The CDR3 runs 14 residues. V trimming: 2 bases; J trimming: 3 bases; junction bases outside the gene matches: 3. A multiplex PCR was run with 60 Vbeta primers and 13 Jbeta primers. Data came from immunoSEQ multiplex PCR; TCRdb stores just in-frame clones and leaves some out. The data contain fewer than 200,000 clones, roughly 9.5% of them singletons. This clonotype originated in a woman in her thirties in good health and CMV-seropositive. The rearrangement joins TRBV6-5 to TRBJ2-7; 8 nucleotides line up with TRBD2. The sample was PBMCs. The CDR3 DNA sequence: TGTGCCAGCAGTTACAAACTAGCGGACTACGAGCAGTACTTC. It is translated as CASSYKLADYEQYF.